This T cell receptor beta chain appears in the sequencing data of a study of blood T cell repertoires in COVID-19. The CDR3 totals 12 residues. The germline CDR1 and CDR2 sequences are SQVTM and ANQGSEA. Trimming pared 4 bases from V and 8 bases from J, leaving 11 bases between. Authors' processing steps: Reference gene primer amplification gave nucleated cell count estimates. Repertoires were generated with immunoSEQ multiplex PCR, while TCRdb's copy carries only in-frame clones and drops some. V, J and clone size derive from that table, while D and trimming were established from the DNA sequence. This table has fewer than 110,000 clones, roughly 88% appearing once.

The sequencing input was peripheral blood. This chain connects TRBV29-1 to TRBJ1-4; D is possibly TRBD1 (6 bases). The receptor comes from a man between 45 and 60 years old with active or convalescent COVID-19. The CDR3 spells CSVGGGPEKLFF. DNA of the CDR3: TGCAGCGTTGGAGGGGGACCGGAAAAACTGTTTTTT.